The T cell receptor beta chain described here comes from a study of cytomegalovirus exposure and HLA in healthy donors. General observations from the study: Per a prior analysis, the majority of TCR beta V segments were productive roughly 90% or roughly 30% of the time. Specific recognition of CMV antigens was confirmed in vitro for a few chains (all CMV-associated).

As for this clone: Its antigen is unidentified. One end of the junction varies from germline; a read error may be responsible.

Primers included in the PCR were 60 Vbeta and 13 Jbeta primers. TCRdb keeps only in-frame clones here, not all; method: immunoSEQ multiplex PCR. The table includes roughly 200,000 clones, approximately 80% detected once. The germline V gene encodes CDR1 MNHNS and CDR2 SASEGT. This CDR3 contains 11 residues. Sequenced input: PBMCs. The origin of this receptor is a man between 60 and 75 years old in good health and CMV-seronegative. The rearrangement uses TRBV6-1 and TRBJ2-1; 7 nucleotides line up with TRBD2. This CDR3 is CASSDETSSIF. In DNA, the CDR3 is TGTGCCAGCAGTGACGAGACTAGCTCTATCTTC.